This entry lists 11 T cell receptor beta chains sequenced from one sample in a study of shared clonotypes between healthy human individuals. Profiling relied on immunoSEQ multiplex PCR, and the TCRdb table lists in-frame clones only, not all of them. The top ten clones hold approximately 0.4% of a sample with 2 million to 2.5 million clones, 85% to 95% of them seen once. Sequencing used naive CD4+ T cells from PBMCs. Stated subset: CD45RA+ positively selected. These receptors originate from a man younger than 35 in good health. Some clones in this sample may be carry-over from other donors' samples.

CDR3 region: CASSPGPRDTGELFF. CDR3 DNA: TGCGCCAGCAGCCCGGGACCCAGAGACACCGGGGAGCTGTTTTTT. The J gene is TRBJ2-2, the V gene TRBV5-1; D possibly uses TRBD1 or TRBD2 (5 bases each). The CDR3 consists of 15 residues. Germline V gene lookup returns CDR1 SGHRS and CDR2 YFSETQ. Deletions cut 4 bases from V and 3 bases from J, with 13 bases between.

V is TRBV2 and J is TRBJ1-5; the D is unclear. V lost 6 bases, J lost 3 bases, and 18 bases lay in between. CDR1 is SNHLY and CDR2 is FYNNEI in the germline V gene. The CDR3 sequence is 16 residues long. The CDR3 DNA is TGTGCCAGCAGCGCCCCTCGGACCGCAGTCAATCAGCCCCAGCATTTT. Encoded protein: CASSAPRTAVNQPQHF.

The chain uses TRBV28 and TRBJ2-2; D gene ambiguous. The germline V gene encodes CDR1 MDHEN and CDR2 SYDVKM. This CDR3 contains 13 residues. V was clipped by 3 bases and J by 8 bases, with 10 bases between them. The CDR3 sequence is CASSFNGLGELFF. CDR3 bases: TGTGCCAGCAGTTTTAACGGCCTAGGGGAGCTGTTTTTT.

V and J are TRBV11-1 and TRBJ1-1, with TRBD1 as a possible D gene (6 bases). CDR1 and CDR2 (germline): SGHAT, FQDESV (reference sequence). The CDR3 has 14 residues. Between the trimmed V and J ends, which lost 5 bases and 7 bases, there was a span of 17 bases. CDR3: CASSHRVGGGEAFF. CDR3 sequence (DNA): TGTGCCAGCAGCCACAGGGTCGGGGGGGGTGAAGCTTTCTTT.

The J gene is TRBJ2-3, the V gene TRBV21-1; the table's D call, TRBD2, was not checked against the DNA. TRBV21-1 is an annotated pseudogene. The CDR3 is 15 residues long. CDR3 protein: CASSRGGRVTDTQYF. The CDR3 DNA follows: TGTGCCAGCAGCCGGGGCGGGAGAGTAACAGATACGCAGTATTTT.

The CDR3 is CASSLDRDSLYEQYF. In DNA form, the CDR3 reads TGTGCCAGCAGCTTAGACCGGGACTCCCTCTACGAGCAGTACTTC. This chain joins TRBV7-2 and TRBJ2-7, with D possibly TRBD2 on 6 matching bases. Trimming took 1 base from V and 3 from J, leaving 13 bases between them. The germline V gene encodes CDR1 SGHTA and CDR2 FQGNSA. CDR3 size: 15 residues.

This clone came up once. V gene TRBV7-2 combines with J gene TRBJ1-1; D not certain. Per the germline V gene, CDR1 is SGHTA and CDR2 is FQGNSA. This CDR3 is 17 amino acids long. The V end was cut by 1 base, the J end by 6 bases, with 21 bases between. The CDR3 DNA reads TGTGCCAGCAGCTTAGTTCTGGGCGTTATTCGGGCATCTGAAGCTTTCTTT. Protein sequence: CASSLVLGVIRASEAFF.

V usage is TRBV6-5 and J usage is TRBJ2-1; TRBD1 matches at 8 bases. The trim removed 8 bases at V and 7 bases at J, leaving 4 bases unmatched. The CDR3 is 12 amino acids. The germline V gene has CDR1 MNHEY and CDR2 SVGAGI. The CDR3 sequence: CASWQGANEQFF. CDR3 sequence (DNA): TGTGCCAGCTGGCAGGGGGCGAATGAGCAGTTCTTC.

The chain recombines TRBV9 with TRBJ2-3; D ambiguous. Germline-derived CDR1 and CDR2 are SGDLS and YYNGEE. Trimming removed 3 bases at V and 2 bases at J, with 13 bases between. The CDR3 totals 15 residues. The CDR3 region is CASSARWTATDTQYF. CDR3 sequence (DNA): TGTGCCAGCAGCGCCCGTTGGACCGCCACAGATACGCAGTATTTT.

The V call is TRBV4-1, the J call TRBJ2-6; D is undetermined. The CDR3 length is 16 residues. Germline-derived CDR1 and CDR2 are MGHRA and YSYEKL. V lost 0 bases, J lost 4 bases, and 10 bases lay in between. The DNA of the CDR3 is TGCGCCAGCAGCCAAGAGAGGCCGGCAGGGGCCAACGTCCTGACTTTC. It translates to CASSQERPAGANVLTF.

This chain connects TRBV27 to TRBJ2-1; D gene unclear. The germline gives CDR1 MNHEY, CDR2 SMNVEV (reference sequence). The CDR3 length is 12 residues. The V gene lost 10 bases and the J gene lost 3 bases, with 10 bases spanning the gap. The CDR3 region is CATHRGYNEQFF. CDR3 nucleotide sequence: TGTGCCACCCATCGCGGCTACAATGAGCAGTTCTTC.